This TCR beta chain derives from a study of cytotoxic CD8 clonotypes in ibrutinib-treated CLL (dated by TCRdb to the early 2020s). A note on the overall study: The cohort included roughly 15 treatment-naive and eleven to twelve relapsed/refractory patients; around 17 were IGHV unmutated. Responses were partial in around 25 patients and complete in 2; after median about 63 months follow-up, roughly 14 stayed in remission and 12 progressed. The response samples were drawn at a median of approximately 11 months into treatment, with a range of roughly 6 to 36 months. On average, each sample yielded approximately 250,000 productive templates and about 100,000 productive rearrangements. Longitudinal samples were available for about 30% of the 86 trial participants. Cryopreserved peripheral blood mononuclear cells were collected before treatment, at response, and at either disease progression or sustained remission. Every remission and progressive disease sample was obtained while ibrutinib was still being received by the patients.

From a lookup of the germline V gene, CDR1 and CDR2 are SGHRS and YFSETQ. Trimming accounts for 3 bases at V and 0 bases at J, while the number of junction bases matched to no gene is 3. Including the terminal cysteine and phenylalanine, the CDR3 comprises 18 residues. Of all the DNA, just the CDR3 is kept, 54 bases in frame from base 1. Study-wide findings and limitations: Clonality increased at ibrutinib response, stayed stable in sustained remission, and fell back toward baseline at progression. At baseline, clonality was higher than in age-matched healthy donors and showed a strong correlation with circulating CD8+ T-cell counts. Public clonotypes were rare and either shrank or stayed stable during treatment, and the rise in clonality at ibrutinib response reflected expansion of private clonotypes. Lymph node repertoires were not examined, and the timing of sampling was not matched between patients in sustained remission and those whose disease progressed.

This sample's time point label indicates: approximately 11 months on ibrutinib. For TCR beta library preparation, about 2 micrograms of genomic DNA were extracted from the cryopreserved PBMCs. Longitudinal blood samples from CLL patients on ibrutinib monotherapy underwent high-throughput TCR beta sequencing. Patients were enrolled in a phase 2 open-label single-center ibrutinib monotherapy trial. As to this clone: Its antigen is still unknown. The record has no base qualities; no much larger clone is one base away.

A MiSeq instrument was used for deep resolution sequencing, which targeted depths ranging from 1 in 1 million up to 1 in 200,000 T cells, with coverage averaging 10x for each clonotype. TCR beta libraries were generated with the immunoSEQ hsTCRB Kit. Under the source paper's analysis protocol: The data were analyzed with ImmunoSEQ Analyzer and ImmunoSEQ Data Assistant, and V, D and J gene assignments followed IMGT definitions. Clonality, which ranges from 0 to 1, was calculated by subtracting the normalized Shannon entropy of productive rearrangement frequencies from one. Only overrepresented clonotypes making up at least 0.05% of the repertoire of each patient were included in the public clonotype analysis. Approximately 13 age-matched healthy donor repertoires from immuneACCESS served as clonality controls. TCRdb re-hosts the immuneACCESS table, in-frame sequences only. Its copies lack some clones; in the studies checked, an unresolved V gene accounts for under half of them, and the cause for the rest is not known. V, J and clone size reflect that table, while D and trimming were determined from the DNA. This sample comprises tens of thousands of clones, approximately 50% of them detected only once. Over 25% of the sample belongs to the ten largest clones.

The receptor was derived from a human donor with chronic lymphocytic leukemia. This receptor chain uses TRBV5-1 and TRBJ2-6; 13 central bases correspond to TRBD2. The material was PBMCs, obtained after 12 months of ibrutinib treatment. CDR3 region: CASSSRTSGSSGANVLTF. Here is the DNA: TGCGCCAGCAGCTCCCGGACTAGCGGGAGCTCTGGGGCCAACGTCCTGACTTTC.